The present T cell receptor (beta chain) was sequenced within a study of blood T cells in healthy people across ages. CDR1 SGHTA and CDR2 FQGNSA come from the germline V gene. The CDR3 covers 13 residues. The V end lost 5 bases, the J end lost 6 bases, and 12 bases lay between the germline ends. Combining a sample-barcoded 5' primer with a J-beta primer mix, a second PCR ran for roughly 6 to 12 cycles. One entry per CDR3 protein results from TCRdb running MiXCR on the 5' RACE reads. Of hundreds of thousands of distinct CDR3 sequences in the sample, around 38% are singletons; the top ten hold around 30%. This clonotype was picked up many times. Its antigen is as yet unknown. Study results and limitations: Long-lived donors exceeded aged donors in naive CD4+ cells and diversity.

The V gene is TRBV7-2, the J gene TRBJ2-3, with D unclear. The receptor's source is a man aged 80 or over in good health. The sample was blood. The CDR3 is CASSPWNSDTQYF. CDR3 in DNA: TGTGCCAGCAGCCCCTGGAACTCGGATACGCAGTATTTT.